This T cell receptor (beta chain) derives from a study of cytomegalovirus exposure and HLA in healthy donors. Study context: From donors who were HLA-typed, an early data release held 80 million to 95 million unique TCRs. Study observations and caveats: Sequencing had likely introduced a cluster of highly shared sequence variants as an artifact.

Primers: 60 Vbeta forward and 13 Jbeta reverse. Profiled with immunoSEQ multiplex PCR; TCRdb holds only in-frame clones, not every one. The sample lists 90,000 to 100,000 clones, around four fifths occurring once. Per the germline V gene, CDR1 is KGHSH and CDR2 is LQKENI. Trimming removed 2 bases at V and 3 bases at J, with 10 bases between. CDR3 length equals 14 residues. The count of this clone is one. What it binds is unknown. The sequence was obtained from a man aged 35-49 years in good health and CMV-seropositive. Sequencing was carried out using PBMCs. This chain connects TRBV18 to TRBJ1-1; no firm D call. The CDR3 region is CASSPAGVDTEAFF. CDR3 nucleotides: TGTGCCAGCTCACCAGCCGGGGTAGACACTGAAGCTTTCTTT. The full variable domain, its missing parts supplied by reference TRBV18 and TRBJ1-1, is NAGVMQNPRHLVRRRGQEARLRCSPMKGHSHVYWYRQLPEEGLKFMVYLQKENIIDESGMPKERFSAEFPKEGPSILRIQQVVRGDSAAYFCASSPAGVDTEAFFGQGTRLTVV.